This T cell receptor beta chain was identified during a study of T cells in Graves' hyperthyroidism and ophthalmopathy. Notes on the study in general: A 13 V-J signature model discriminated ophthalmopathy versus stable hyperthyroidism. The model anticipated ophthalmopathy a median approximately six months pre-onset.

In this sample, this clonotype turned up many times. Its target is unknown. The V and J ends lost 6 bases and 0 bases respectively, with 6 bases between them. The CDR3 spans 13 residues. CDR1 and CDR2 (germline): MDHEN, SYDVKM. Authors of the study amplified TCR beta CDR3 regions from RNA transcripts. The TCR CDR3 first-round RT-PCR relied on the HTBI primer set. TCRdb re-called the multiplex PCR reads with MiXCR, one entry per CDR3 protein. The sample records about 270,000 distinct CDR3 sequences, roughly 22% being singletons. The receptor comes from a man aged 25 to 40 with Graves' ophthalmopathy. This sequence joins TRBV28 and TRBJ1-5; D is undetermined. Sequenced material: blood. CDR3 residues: CASSQDSNQPQHF. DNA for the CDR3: TGTGCCAGCAGCCAGGATAGCAATCAGCCCCAGCATTTT.